This T cell receptor beta chain came from a study of cytomegalovirus exposure and HLA in healthy donors. Study-level findings and limits: The authors excluded some V segments, including TRBV6-2 and TRBV6-3, as indistinguishable.

Per the germline V gene, CDR1 is LNHDA and CDR2 is SQIVND (reference sequence). The V end was cut by 10 bases, the J end by 4 bases, with 23 bases between. The CDR3 extends over 16 amino acids. In the PCR, 60 Vbeta and 13 Jbeta primers were used. Here immunoSEQ multiplex PCR was the method, and the copy in TCRdb shows in-frame clones only, minus some. The sample lists tens of thousands of clones, roughly 70% seen once, with over 13% in the top ten. For this clone: What it binds is not known.

This chain links TRBV19 with TRBJ2-1; TRBD2 might be the D (8 bases). The receptor's source is a woman in her 50s in good health and CMV-seropositive. Sequenced material: PBMCs. CDR3 residues: CATNAGRGLSYNEQFF. In DNA form, the CDR3 reads TGTGCCACCAATGCCGGGAGGGGGCTGAGTTACAATGAGCAGTTCTTC.